The 14 T cell receptor beta chains reported below all come from one sample, sequenced in a study of beta chain features in type 1 diabetes. Sequenced material consisted of expressed TCRB transcripts (all of the isolated RNA was reverse transcribed). This table comes from immunoSEQ multiplex PCR, and its TCRdb copy is limited to in-frame clones, with some not included. Counted here are over 65,000 clones, roughly 30% occurring once; the ten biggest clones make up about 0.42%. The sequenced material came from stem cell memory CD4+ T cells from blood. These receptor sequences come from a woman aged 18-35 years in good health.

This clone was detected a few times. This sequence joins TRBV19 and TRBJ1-1; 9 nucleotides match TRBD1. CDR3 length equals 17 residues. Trimming removed 5 bases from V and 4 bases from J; junction bases left unmatched: 14. From germline, CDR1 is LNHDA and CDR2 SQIVND (reference sequence). The CDR3 DNA follows: TGTGCCAGTAGTTTTTACGGACAGGGGAGTTTCGGCACTGAAGCTTTCTTT. Translation gives CASSFYGQGSFGTEAFF.

This clone was counted only a few times. The genes are TRBV9 and TRBJ2-5, with D tentatively TRBD2 (6 bases). V was clipped by 0 bases and J by 6 bases, with 9 bases between them. The CDR3 runs to 13 residues. Germline CDR1 and CDR2: SGDLS and YYNGEE. DNA of the CDR3: TGTGCCAGCAGCGTAGCAGGCGGGAAGACCCAGTACTTC. Translating it yields CASSVAGGKTQYF.

J is TRBJ2-7 and V is TRBV9; TRBD2 matches 8 bases. With V trimmed by 4 bases and J by 4 bases, 13 bases remained unmatched. The CDR3 sequence is 16 residues long. Germline CDR1 reads SGDLS; CDR2 reads YYNGEE. The CDR3 DNA is TGTGCCAGCAGCCCTAGGGGGATAGCGGGGTTTTACGAGCAGTACTTC. As protein: CASSPRGIAGFYEQYF.

The V call is TRBV7-9, the J call TRBJ1-2, with unresolved D. This CDR3 contains 13 residues. From germline, CDR1 is SEHNR and CDR2 FQNEAQ (reference sequence). V was pared by 1 base and J by 4 bases, with 7 bases between. The CDR3 sequence is CASSLGLSYGYTF. The CDR3 DNA reads as TGTGCCAGCAGCTTAGGTTTGAGCTATGGCTACACCTTC.

This clone was observed a handful of times. This chain uses TRBV5-4 with TRBJ2-1, with a weak D call TRBD2 (5 bases). Germline CDR1 is SGHNT and CDR2 is YYREEE (reference sequence). CDR3 size: 14 residues. V lost 4 bases, J lost 9 bases, and 17 bases lay in between. The CDR3 DNA is TGTGCCAGCAGCACTCGACCCGAACGGGGTGAGCAGTTCTTC. Protein sequence: CASSTRPERGEQFF.

The genes are TRBV7-9 and TRBJ2-7; maybe TRBD1 (6 bases). Trimming took 5 bases from V and 7 from J, leaving 15 bases between them. Germline V lookup: CDR1 SEHNR, CDR2 FQNEAQ (reference sequence). The CDR3 extends over 13 amino acids. The CDR3 sequence: CASSQRKGEEQYF. The CDR3, as DNA: TGTGCCAGCAGCCAAAGGAAGGGGGAGGAGCAGTACTTC. The full variable domain, with the rest looked up from reference TRBV7-9 and TRBJ2-7, is DTGVSQNPRHKITKRGQNVTFRCDPISEHNRLYWYRQTLGQGPEFLTYFQNEAQLEKSRLLSDRFSAERPKGSFSTLEIQRTEQGDSAMYLCASSQRKGEEQYFGPGTRLTVT.

The chain carries TRBV19 and TRBJ2-5; 7 nucleotides agree with TRBD2. The CDR3 totals 15 residues. The ends lost 2 bases at V and 7 bases at J; junction bases unmatched: 10. Germline CDR1 is LNHDA and CDR2 is SQIVND (reference sequence). The CDR3: CASSIKGSSGPTQYF. DNA of the CDR3: TGTGCCAGTAGTATAAAGGGTTCTAGCGGCCCGACCCAGTACTTC.

The chain is built from TRBV11-3 and TRBJ2-2; D remains unclear. This CDR3 comprises 11 residues. The V end lost 8 bases, the J end lost 5 bases, and 6 bases lay between the germline ends. The germline V gene encodes CDR1 SGHNT and CDR2 YENEEA. Here the CDR3 reads CASQVTGELFF. The CDR3 DNA reads as TGTGCCAGCCAGGTGACCGGGGAGCTGTTTTTT.

This rearrangement joins TRBV7-2 to TRBJ1-1; D may be TRBD1 (6 bases). CDR1 is SGHTA and CDR2 is FQGNSA in the germline V gene. The CDR3 runs 15 residues. V lost 6 bases and J 1 base, leaving 15 bases between the germline ends. DNA for the CDR3: TGTGCCAGCAGTCCGAGAATGACAGGGAACACTGAAGCTTTCTTT. This encodes CASSPRMTGNTEAFF.

The chain uses TRBV28 and TRBJ1-5, with 8 nucleotides matching TRBD1. V lost 4 bases to trimming and J lost 3 bases; unmatched junction nucleotides: 2. The CDR3 is made up of 14 amino acids. Germline V gene sequence: CDR1 MDHEN, CDR2 SYDVKM. Here the CDR3 reads CASSSGGTNQPQHF. The CDR3 DNA sequence: TGTGCCAGCAGTTCAGGGGGCACCAATCAGCCCCAGCATTTT.

The chain couples TRBV5-1 to TRBJ2-5; 8 positions agree with TRBD2. Germline V lookup: CDR1 SGHRS, CDR2 YFSETQ. The CDR3 extends over 15 amino acids. Trimming removed 4 bases from V and 5 bases from J; junction bases left unmatched: 10. The CDR3 DNA is TGCGCCAGCAGCAGCTTAGCGGGACGGCGGGAGACCCAGTACTTC. This encodes CASSSLAGRRETQYF.

V and J are TRBV7-9 and TRBJ2-1, with D perhaps matching TRBD1 (6 bases). Trimming shortened V by 5 bases and J by 10 bases, and 24 bases separated the two germline ends. Germline CDR1 and CDR2: SEHNR and FQNEAQ (reference sequence). This CDR3 spans 16 amino acids. In nucleotides, the CDR3 is TGTGCCAGCAGCCTTAAGCAGGGGCCCTTCGTCAACGAGCAGTTCTTC. As protein: CASSLKQGPFVNEQFF.

This clone was counted only a few times. The chain employs TRBV18 and TRBJ2-7; 11 bases are shared with TRBD1. The V segment lost 2 bases and the J segment 4 bases; nucleotides outside the gene matches: 1. Germline CDR1 and CDR2: KGHSH and LQKENI. The CDR3 runs 14 residues. The CDR3 is CASSPGTGGYEQYF. The CDR3 DNA reads as TGTGCCAGCTCACCAGGGACAGGGGGTTACGAGCAGTACTTC.

J is TRBJ2-2 and V is TRBV6-5, with a weak D call TRBD2 (6 bases). This CDR3 contains 14 residues. V was cut by 8 bases and J by 4 bases, with 14 bases left in between. Germline lookup yields CDR1 MNHEY and CDR2 SVGAGI. The CDR3 nucleotides read TGTGCCAGCGGCGCTACTAGCTTCACCGGGGAGCTGTTTTTT. This translates into CASGATSFTGELFF.